This TCR beta chain was captured in a study of blood T cell repertoires in COVID-19. Looking at the study overall: Samples of COVID-19 (acute and convalescent) were obtained from the United States, Italy and Spain. T cells, B-cell-depleted T cells, or PBMCs provided the cDNA or gDNA that served as material.

Original processing notes: Amplified reference gene primers provided the basis for estimating nucleated cell counts. The protocol was immunoSEQ multiplex PCR, while the TCRdb copy is restricted to in-frame clones and leaves out a portion. V and J calls and clone size are as listed in that table; D and trimming were resolved from the DNA. The top ten hold around 6.5% of the sample, which has 200,000 to 250,000 clones, approximately 90% seen once. CDR1 is SGDLS and CDR2 is YYNGEE in the germline V gene. The V and J ends lost 1 base and 4 bases respectively, with 14 bases between them. CDR3 length equals 15 residues.

Source material: peripheral blood. This TCR came from a man older than 75 with acute or convalescent COVID-19. V and J are TRBV9 and TRBJ1-2; D unclear. The CDR3 here is CASSVRDYEGYGYTF. CDR3 coding DNA: TGTGCCAGCAGCGTAAGAGACTACGAGGGCTATGGCTACACCTTC.